These 28 T cell receptor beta chains share one sample of origin, sequenced in a study of T cell changes during pregnancy in multiple sclerosis. Clones were read by immunoSEQ multiplex PCR, and TCRdb kept only the in-frame ones, dropping some. This table has around 60,000 clones, roughly 89% appearing once. Material: peripheral blood, obtained in the second trimester of pregnancy. These TCRs come from a female donor with multiple sclerosis, enrolled in a pregnancy study.

This clone appeared once. The rearrangement uses TRBV29-1 and TRBJ2-3, with TRBD1 identical over 9 bases. Germline V gives CDR1 SQVTM, CDR2 ANQGSEA. The ends lost 6 bases at V and 1 base at J; junction bases unmatched: 8. The CDR3 length is 15 residues. The CDR3 DNA follows: TGCAGCGTGAGGCAGACAGGGGGACGCACAGATACGCAGTATTTT. It encodes CSVRQTGGRTDTQYF.

This chain uses TRBV5-4 with TRBJ1-1; D is unclear. Germline values: CDR1 SGHNT, CDR2 YYREEE (reference sequence). CDR3 length: 14 residues. Trimming stripped 1 base from V and 0 bases from J, with 7 bases between. The CDR3 bases are TGTGCCAGCAGCTTGAACAGTATGAACACTGAAGCTTTCTTT. Amino acids: CASSLNSMNTEAFF.

V and J are TRBV4-3 and TRBJ2-7; 7 positions match TRBD2. Trimming at V came to 4 bases and at J to 4 bases, leaving 10 bases not matched to a gene. The length of the CDR3 is 15 residues. The V gene's germline CDR1 is LGHNA and CDR2 YSLEER. CDR3 sequence: CASSRESGGSYEQYF. The CDR3 bases are TGCGCCAGCAGCCGAGAATCTGGCGGGAGTTACGAGCAGTACTTC.

The V gene is TRBV6-1, the J gene TRBJ2-1; TRBD2 is a possible D gene (6 bases). The CDR3 extends over 13 amino acids. Germline V gene lookup returns CDR1 MNHNS and CDR2 SASEGT. The germline V and J ends were trimmed by 6 bases and 7 bases, with 13 bases remaining between them. CDR3 DNA: TGTGCCAGCAGCGCCGGGGACTCTAATGAGCAGTTCTTC. Protein: CASSAGDSNEQFF.

The chain is built from TRBV30 and TRBJ1-2; 7 bases are a match to TRBD1. Germline trimming cut 6 bases from V and 4 bases from J; bases unmatched to any gene: 8. In germline, CDR1 is GTSNPN, CDR2 SVGIG (reference sequence). This CDR3 is built from 13 residues. The CDR3 here is CACSMDRIYGYTF. CDR3 nucleotides: TGTGCCTGTTCAATGGACAGGATCTATGGCTACACCTTC.

This clone showed up just a few times. The CDR3 region has the DNA TGTGCCAGCAGCCCCAGACTTAGCACAGATACGCAGTATTTT. Encoded protein: CASSPRLSTDTQYF. The J gene is TRBJ2-3, the V gene TRBV9, with D hard to call. Germline V gene data show CDR1 as SGDLS and CDR2 as YYNGEE. Trimming shortened V by 4 bases and J by 0 bases, and 9 bases separated the two germline ends. The CDR3 totals 14 residues. Filled out from reference TRBV9 and TRBJ2-3, the complete variable domain reads DSGVTQTPKHLITATGQRVTLRCSPRSGDLSVYWYQQSLDQGLQFLIQYYNGEERAKGNILERFSAQQFPDLHSELNLSSLELGDSALYFCASSPRLSTDTQYFGPGTRLTVL.

The chain links TRBV4-1 to TRBJ2-1; 14 bases map to TRBD2. With V trimmed by 3 bases and J by 8 bases, 9 bases remained unmatched. The CDR3 sequence is 17 residues long. From germline, CDR1 is MGHRA and CDR2 YSYEKL. In DNA, the CDR3 is TGCGCCAGCAGCCAGACTAGCGGGAGGGTAGCGGGCGATGAGCAGTTCTTC. Protein product: CASSQTSGRVAGDEQFF.

The rearrangement uses TRBV5-1 and TRBJ1-5; tentative D call: TRBD1 (5 bases). Germline V gives CDR1 SGHRS, CDR2 YFSETQ. V was shortened by 0 bases and J by 8 bases, with 9 bases between the two germline ends. The CDR3 runs 13 residues. CDR3 residues: CASSLAGLEPQHF. The CDR3 DNA sequence: TGCGCCAGCAGCTTGGCGGGACTAGAGCCCCAGCATTTT.

V and J are TRBV4-1 and TRBJ1-5; D gene unclear. CDR1 and CDR2 from the germline V gene are MGHRA and YSYEKL. V lost 0 bases to trimming and J lost 7 bases, with 10 bases between them. The CDR3 length is 14 residues. The CDR3 loop reads CASSQDAGGQPQHF. The CDR3 nucleotides are TGCGCCAGCAGCCAAGATGCGGGAGGCCAGCCCCAGCATTTT.

This chain uses TRBV19 with TRBJ2-2; 9 nucleotides align to TRBD2. This CDR3 spans 16 amino acids. Per germline, CDR1 LNHDA and CDR2 SQIVND (reference sequence). Unmatched junction bases numbered 5, after V lost 4 bases and J lost 2 bases. CDR3 nucleotides: TGTGCCAGTAGTAATGCCGGGACTAGCAACACCGGGGAGCTGTTTTTT. It codes for CASSNAGTSNTGELFF.

V is TRBV19 and J is TRBJ2-3; D unclear. From germline, CDR1 is LNHDA and CDR2 SQIVND (reference sequence). This CDR3 is built from 13 residues. The V and J ends lost 8 bases and 2 bases respectively, with 11 bases between them. CDR3 region: CASSSLPTDTQYF. CDR3 in DNA: TGTGCCAGTTCGAGCCTCCCCACAGATACGCAGTATTTT.

This clone was recorded a few times. The chain couples TRBV5-1 to TRBJ2-1, with 12 bases that match TRBD2. V shed 3 bases and J 9 bases; nucleotides not matched to a gene: 7. The CDR3 runs 15 residues. The germline V gene has CDR1 SGHRS and CDR2 YFSETQ. CDR3 sequence reads: CASSWPTSGSREQFF. As DNA, the CDR3 is TGCGCCAGCAGCTGGCCGACTAGCGGGAGTCGTGAGCAGTTCTTC.

The CDR3 loop is CASTVQVNTDTQYF. The CDR3 nucleotides are TGTGCCAGCACCGTACAGGTTAATACAGATACGCAGTATTTT. The V call is TRBV11-2, the J call TRBJ2-3, with D tentatively TRBD1 (5 bases). Trimming took 7 bases from V and 3 from J, leaving 14 bases between them. The germline V gene encodes CDR1 SGHAT and CDR2 FQNNGV. CDR3 size: 14 residues. Variable domain in full (rest from reference TRBV11-2 and TRBJ2-3): EAGVAQSPRYKIIEKRQSVAFWCNPISGHATLYWYQQILGQGPKLLIQFQNNGVVDDSQLPKDRFSAERLKGVDSTLKIQPAKLEDSAVYLCASTVQVNTDTQYFGPGTRLTVL.

In nucleotides, the CDR3 is TGTGCCAGTAGTAGCGGGATGGTCTACATGAACACTGAAGCTTTCTTT. Translated: CASSSGMVYMNTEAFF. The rearrangement links TRBV19 to TRBJ1-1, with D hard to call. With 4 bases removed from V and 0 bases from J, the gap between germline ends came to 15 bases. Germline V gene data show CDR1 as LNHDA and CDR2 as SQIVND (reference sequence). The CDR3 is 16 amino acids. Full variable domain (remainder filled in from reference TRBV19 and TRBJ1-1): DGGITQSPKYLFRKEGQNVTLSCEQNLNHDAMYWYRQDPGQGLRLIYYSQIVNDFQKGDIAEGYSVSREKKESFPLTVTSAQKNPTAFYLCASSSGMVYMNTEAFFGQGTRLTVV.

The chain recombines TRBV18 with TRBJ1-2, with TRBD1 matching over 8 bases. V lost 3 bases, J lost 6 bases, and 3 bases stayed unmatched. The CDR3 has 13 amino acids. Germline V gene sequence: CDR1 KGHSH, CDR2 LQKENI. CDR3 nucleotide sequence: TGTGCCAGCTCACCGGACAGGGAGGATGGCTACACCTTC. Protein: CASSPDREDGYTF.

The CDR3 is CASSLAGEADTQYF. DNA for the CDR3: TGTGCCAGCAGTCTAGCGGGAGAGGCAGATACGCAGTATTTT. The chain recombines TRBV6-1 with TRBJ2-3, with TRBD2 matching over 10 bases. The V and J ends lost 5 bases and 4 bases, in that order; junction bases with no gene match: 3. Germline V gene sequence: CDR1 MNHNS, CDR2 SASEGT. This CDR3 is 14 amino acids long.

The J gene is TRBJ1-1, the V gene TRBV28; 7 bases agree with TRBD1. CDR3 size: 14 residues. V shed 4 bases, J shed 1 base, and the junction held 3 bases outside the gene matches. Per germline, CDR1 MDHEN and CDR2 SYDVKM. The CDR3 DNA reads TGTGCCAGCAGTTCCGGGACAGCGAACACTGAAGCTTTCTTT. This gives the protein CASSSGTANTEAFF. The full variable domain, completed using reference TRBV28 and TRBJ1-1, is DVKVTQSSRYLVKRTGEKVFLECVQDMDHENMFWYRQDPGLGLRLIYFSYDVKMKEKGDIPEGYSVSREKKERFSLILESASTNQTSMYLCASSSGTANTEAFFGQGTRLTVV.

V and J are TRBV11-2 and TRBJ1-4; 9 bases line up with TRBD1. Germline loops: CDR1 SGHAT, CDR2 FQNNGV. Trimming cost V 0 bases and J 6 bases; bases outside gene matches: 2. The CDR3 covers 15 residues. The CDR3 protein is CASSLDGTGHEKLFF. The CDR3 region has the DNA TGTGCCAGCAGCTTAGACGGGACAGGGCATGAAAAACTGTTTTTT.

V and J are TRBV5-6 and TRBJ1-4, with D perhaps TRBD1 (6 bases). The length of the CDR3 is 14 residues. Germline loops: CDR1 SGHDT, CDR2 YYEEEE. The germline V and J ends were trimmed by 2 bases and 8 bases, with 13 bases remaining between them. CDR3 sequence: CASSFGRGREKLFF. In DNA, the CDR3 is TGTGCCAGCAGCTTCGGCAGGGGCCGGGAAAAACTGTTTTTT. Variable domain in full (rest from reference TRBV5-6 and TRBJ1-4): DAGVTQSPTHLIKTRGQQVTLRCSPKSGHDTVSWYQQALGQGPQFIFQYYEEEERQRGNFPDRFSGHQFPNYSSELNVNALLLGDSALYLCASSFGRGREKLFFGSGTQLSVL.

This chain uses TRBV13 with TRBJ1-4; 7 bases are a match to TRBD1. V lost 0 bases and J lost 7; bases outside the gene matches: 8. Germline lookup yields CDR1 PRHDT and CDR2 FYEKMQ (reference sequence). CDR3 length: 16 residues. The CDR3 region is CASSLGRAGGVEKLFF. The DNA for the CDR3 is TGTGCCAGCAGCTTAGGCCGGGCAGGGGGAGTTGAAAAACTGTTTTTT.

A word on this clone: Its ends do not fully match the called genes, so a read error is possible. This chain connects TRBV9 to TRBJ1-1; 7 positions match TRBD1. Germline V lookup: CDR1 SGDLS, CDR2 YYNGEE. CDR3 length: 14 amino acids. CDR3 DNA sequence: TGTGCCAGCAGCGTAGCCCAAGGACAGGCCCATCAACAGTTT. Encoded protein: CASSVAQGQAHQQF.

The chain's CDR3 is CASRNTGGNEQFF. CDR3 coding DNA: TGTGCCAGCAGGAATACAGGGGGCAATGAGCAGTTCTTC. The chain recombines TRBV27 with TRBJ2-1; 8 bases are shared with TRBD1. The germline CDR1 and CDR2 sequences are MNHEY and SMNVEV (reference sequence). CDR3 size: 13 residues. V shed 6 bases, J shed 6 bases, and the junction held 4 bases outside the gene matches.

This CDR3 is CASSARGGGGETQYF. The CDR3 bases are TGCGCCAGCAGCGCCCGTGGTGGGGGGGGAGAGACCCAGTACTTC. V usage is TRBV5-1 and J usage is TRBJ2-5; 7 bases fit TRBD2. The CDR3 has 15 residues. Trimming removed 4 bases from V and 4 bases from J; junction bases left unmatched: 10. CDR1 SGHRS and CDR2 YFSETQ come from the germline V gene. Drawing the rest from reference TRBV5-1 and TRBJ2-5, the complete variable domain is KAGVTQTPRYLIKTRGQQVTLSCSPISGHRSVSWYQQTPGQGLQFLFEYFSETQRNKGNFPGRFSGRQFSNSRSEMNVSTLELGDSALYLCASSARGGGGETQYFGPGTRLLVL.

V usage is TRBV2 and J usage is TRBJ2-7; D is perhaps TRBD2 (6 bases). This CDR3 contains 14 residues. The germline V gene has CDR1 SNHLY and CDR2 FYNNEI. V lost 4 bases, J lost 7 bases, and 17 bases lay in between. CDR3 sequence reads: CASSGALGGREQYF. CDR3 sequence (DNA): TGTGCCAGCAGTGGGGCACTTGGAGGGAGAGAGCAGTACTTC. Full variable domain (missing parts from reference TRBV2 and TRBJ2-7): EPEVTQTPSHQVTQMGQEVILRCVPISNHLYFYWYRQILGQKVEFLVSFYNNEISEKSEIFDDQFSVERPDGSNFTLKIRSTKLEDSAMYFCASSGALGGREQYFGPGTRLTVT.

The J gene is TRBJ2-1, the V gene TRBV6-4; no clear D. Trimming shortened V by 3 bases and J by 10 bases, and 22 bases separated the two germline ends. There are 16 residues in the CDR3. CDR1 is MRHNA and CDR2 is SNTAGT in the germline V gene. The CDR3 DNA sequence: TGTGCCAGCAGTGAGATCTTTGTAGCACCTTATGGGGAGCAGTTCTTC. Protein product: CASSEIFVAPYGEQFF.

As to this clone: Distinct nucleotide sequences in the sample also encode this CDR3. The chain joins TRBV9 to TRBJ1-1; D is undetermined. CDR3 size: 16 residues. The V gene's germline CDR1 is SGDLS and CDR2 YYNGEE. Trimming pared 4 bases from V and 2 bases from J, leaving 18 bases between. CDR3 amino acids: CASSPPPRGYNTEAFF. In DNA, the CDR3 is TGTGCCAGCAGCCCGCCCCCCCGGGGTTATAACACTGAAGCTTTCTTT.

V usage is TRBV5-1 and J usage is TRBJ2-7, with 11 bases matching TRBD2. The ends lost 0 bases at V and 0 bases at J; junction bases unmatched: 2. CDR1 SGHRS and CDR2 YFSETQ come from the germline V gene. The CDR3 is 16 residues long. The CDR3 coding sequence is TGCGCCAGCAGCTTGGCTACTAGCGGGAGCTCCTACGAGCAGTACTTC. Translated, it gives CASSLATSGSSYEQYF.

In its sample, this clone was seen a few times. V usage is TRBV5-4 and J usage is TRBJ1-5, with a tentative D call TRBD1 (6 bases). Between the trimmed V and J ends, which lost 4 bases and 7 bases, there was a span of 9 bases. Germline loops: CDR1 SGHNT, CDR2 YYREEE (reference sequence). The CDR3 totals 12 residues. In DNA, the CDR3 is TGTGCCAGCAGCGAACAGGGCCAGCCCCAGCATTTT. Its translation is CASSEQGQPQHF.